This T cell receptor beta chain was retrieved from a study of cytomegalovirus exposure and HLA in healthy donors. Study findings and constraints: The authors considered a cluster of highly shared sequence variants likely to be a sequencing artifact.

CDR3 length: 16 residues. V was pared by 4 bases and J by 0 bases, with 7 bases of the junction left unmatched. Germline V lookup: CDR1 SGHNT, CDR2 YYREEE (reference sequence). Comment on this clone: The antigen is unknown.

Use of 60 Vbeta and 13 Jbeta primers characterized the PCR. Repertoires were generated with immunoSEQ multiplex PCR, while TCRdb's copy carries only in-frame clones and drops some. This table has 100,000 to 150,000 clones, roughly 80% appearing once. The rearrangement joins TRBV5-4 to TRBJ2-4, with 7 bases matching TRBD1. Source material: PBMCs. This sequence was found in a man aged 35-49 years in good health and CMV-seronegative. The CDR3 DNA reads TGTGCCAGCAGCCAGAAGACAGGGTTAGCCAAAAACATTCAGTACTTC. As protein: CASSQKTGLAKNIQYF.